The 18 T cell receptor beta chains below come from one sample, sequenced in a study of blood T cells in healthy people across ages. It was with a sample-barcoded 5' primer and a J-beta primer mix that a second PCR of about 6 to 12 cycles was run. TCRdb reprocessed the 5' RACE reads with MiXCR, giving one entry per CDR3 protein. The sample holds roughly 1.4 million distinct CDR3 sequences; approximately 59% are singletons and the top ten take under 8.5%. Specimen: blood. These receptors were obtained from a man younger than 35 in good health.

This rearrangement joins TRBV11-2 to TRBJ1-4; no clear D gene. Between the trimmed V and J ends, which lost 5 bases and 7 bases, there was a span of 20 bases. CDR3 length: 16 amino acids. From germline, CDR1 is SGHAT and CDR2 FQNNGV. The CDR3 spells CASSPPRSGRGEKLFF. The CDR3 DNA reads TGTGCCAGCAGCCCCCCTCGATCCGGGCGTGGTGAAAAACTGTTTTTT. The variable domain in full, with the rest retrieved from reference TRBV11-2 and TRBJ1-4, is EAGVAQSPRYKIIEKRQSVAFWCNPISGHATLYWYQQILGQGPKLLIQFQNNGVVDDSQLPKDRFSAERLKGVDSTLKIQPAKLEDSAVYLCASSPPRSGRGEKLFFGSGTQLSVL.

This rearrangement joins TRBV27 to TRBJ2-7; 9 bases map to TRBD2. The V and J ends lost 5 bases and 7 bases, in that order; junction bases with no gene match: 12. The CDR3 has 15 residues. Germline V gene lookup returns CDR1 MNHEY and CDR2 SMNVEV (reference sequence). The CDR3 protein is CASSIAGVVAQEQYF. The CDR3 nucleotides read TGTGCCAGCAGTATAGCGGGAGTAGTAGCGCAAGAGCAGTACTTC.

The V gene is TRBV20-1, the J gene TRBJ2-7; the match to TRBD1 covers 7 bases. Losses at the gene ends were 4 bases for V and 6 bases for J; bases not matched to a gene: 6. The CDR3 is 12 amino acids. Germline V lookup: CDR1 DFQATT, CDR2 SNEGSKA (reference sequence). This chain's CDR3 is CSAKGATSEQYF. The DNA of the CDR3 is TGCAGTGCTAAGGGGGCCACCTCCGAGCAGTACTTC.

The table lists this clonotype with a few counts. The CDR3 sequence: CASSYKAGQAYEQYF. The CDR3 nucleotides are TGTGCCAGCAGTTACAAAGCCGGACAGGCCTACGAGCAGTACTTC. The chain combines TRBV13 with TRBJ2-7, with 7 positions matching TRBD1. Looked up from germline, CDR1 is PRHDT and CDR2 is FYEKMQ (reference sequence). The CDR3 covers 15 residues. V was pared by 6 bases and J by 2 bases, with 10 bases of the junction left unmatched.

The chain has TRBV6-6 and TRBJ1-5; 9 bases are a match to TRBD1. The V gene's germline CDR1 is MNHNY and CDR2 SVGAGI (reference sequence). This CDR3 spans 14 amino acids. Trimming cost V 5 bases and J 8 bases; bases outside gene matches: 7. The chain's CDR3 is CASSPGQGSEPQHF. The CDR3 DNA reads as TGTGCCAGCAGTCCGGGACAGGGCAGCGAGCCCCAGCATTTT.

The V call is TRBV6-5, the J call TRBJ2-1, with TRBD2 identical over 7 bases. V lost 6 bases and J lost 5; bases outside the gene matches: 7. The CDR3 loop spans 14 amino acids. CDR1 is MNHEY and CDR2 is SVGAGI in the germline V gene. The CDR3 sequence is CASSRGDLHNEQFF. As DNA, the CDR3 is TGTGCCAGCAGCCGGGGGGATCTGCACAATGAGCAGTTCTTC.

CDR3 nucleotide sequence: TGTGCCAGCAGCCAAGTTGGGGAGTCCTACGAGCAGTACTTC. This codes for CASSQVGESYEQYF. J is TRBJ2-7 and V is TRBV4-2, with D possibly being TRBD2 (5 bases). Trimming took off 1 base at V and 1 base at J, with 8 bases between the two ends. Germline V gene sequence: CDR1 LGHNA, CDR2 YNFKEQ. The CDR3 spans 14 residues.

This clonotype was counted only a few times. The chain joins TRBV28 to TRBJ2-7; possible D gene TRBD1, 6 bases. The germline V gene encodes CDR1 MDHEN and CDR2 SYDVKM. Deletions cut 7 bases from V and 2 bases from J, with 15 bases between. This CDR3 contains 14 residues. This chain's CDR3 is CASKTIGQTYEQYF. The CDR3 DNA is TGTGCCAGCAAGACGATCGGACAGACCTACGAGCAGTACTTC. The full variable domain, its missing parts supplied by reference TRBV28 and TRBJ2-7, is DVKVTQSSRYLVKRTGEKVFLECVQDMDHENMFWYRQDPGLGLRLIYFSYDVKMKEKGDIPEGYSVSREKKERFSLILESASTNQTSMYLCASKTIGQTYEQYFGPGTRLTVT.

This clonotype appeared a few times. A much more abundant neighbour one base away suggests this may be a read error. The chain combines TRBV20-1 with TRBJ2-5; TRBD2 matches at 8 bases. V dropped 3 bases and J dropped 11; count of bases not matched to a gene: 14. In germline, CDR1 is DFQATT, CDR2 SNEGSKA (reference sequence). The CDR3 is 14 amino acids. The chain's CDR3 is CSASSGLAGNEQYF. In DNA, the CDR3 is TGCAGTGCTAGCTCCGGGCTAGCGGGCAATGAGCAGTACTTC.

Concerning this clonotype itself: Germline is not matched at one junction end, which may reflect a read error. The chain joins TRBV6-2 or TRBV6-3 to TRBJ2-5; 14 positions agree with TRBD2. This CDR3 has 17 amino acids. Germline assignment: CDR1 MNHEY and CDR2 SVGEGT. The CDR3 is CANSSQGLAGVQETQYF. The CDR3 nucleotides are TGTGCCAACAGTTCCCAGGGACTAGCGGGGGTCCAAGAGACCCAGTACTTC.

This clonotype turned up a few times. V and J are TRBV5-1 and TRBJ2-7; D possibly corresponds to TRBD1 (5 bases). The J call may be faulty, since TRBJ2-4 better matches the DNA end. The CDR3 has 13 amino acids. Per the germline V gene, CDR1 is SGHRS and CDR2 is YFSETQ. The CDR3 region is CASSLGQLNIQYF. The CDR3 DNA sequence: TGCGCCAGCAGCTTGGGACAGCTAAACATTCAGTACTTC.

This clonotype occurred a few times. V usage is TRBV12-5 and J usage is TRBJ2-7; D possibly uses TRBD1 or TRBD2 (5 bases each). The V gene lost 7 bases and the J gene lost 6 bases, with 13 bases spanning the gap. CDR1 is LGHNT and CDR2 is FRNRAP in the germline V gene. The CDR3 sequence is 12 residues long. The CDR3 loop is CASESRGGEQYF. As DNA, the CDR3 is TGTGCTAGTGAATCGAGGGGCGGCGAGCAGTACTTC. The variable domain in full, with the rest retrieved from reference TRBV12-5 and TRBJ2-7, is DARVTQTPRHKVTEMGQEVTMRCQPILGHNTVFWYRQTMMQGLELLAYFRNRAPLDDSGMPKDRFSAEMPDATLATLKIQPSEPRDSAVYFCASESRGGEQYFGPGTRLTVT.

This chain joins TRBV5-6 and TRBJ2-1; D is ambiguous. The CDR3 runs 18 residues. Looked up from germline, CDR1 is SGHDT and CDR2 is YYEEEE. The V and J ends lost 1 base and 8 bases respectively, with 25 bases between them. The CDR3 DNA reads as TGTGCCAGCAGCTTGTTGCATCCCCCGGCGACATCGGACCATGAGCAGTTCTTC. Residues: CASSLLHPPATSDHEQFF. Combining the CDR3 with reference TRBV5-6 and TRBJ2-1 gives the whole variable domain DAGVTQSPTHLIKTRGQQVTLRCSPKSGHDTVSWYQQALGQGPQFIFQYYEEEERQRGNFPDRFSGHQFPNYSSELNVNALLLGDSALYLCASSLLHPPATSDHEQFFGPGTRLTVL.

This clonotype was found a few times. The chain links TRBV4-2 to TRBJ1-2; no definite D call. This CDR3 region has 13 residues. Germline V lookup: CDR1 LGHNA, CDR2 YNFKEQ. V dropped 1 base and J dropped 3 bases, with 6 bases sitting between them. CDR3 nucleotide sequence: TGTGCCAGCAGCCAAGTGCTACACTATGGCTACACCTTC. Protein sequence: CASSQVLHYGYTF.

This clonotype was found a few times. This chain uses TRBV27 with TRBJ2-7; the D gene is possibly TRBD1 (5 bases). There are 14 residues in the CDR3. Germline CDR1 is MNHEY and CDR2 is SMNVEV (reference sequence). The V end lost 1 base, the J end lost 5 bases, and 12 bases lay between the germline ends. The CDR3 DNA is TGTGCCAGCAGTTTATACCAGGGAACTGACGAGCAGTACTTC. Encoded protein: CASSLYQGTDEQYF.

The CDR3 sequence: CSARDLGGTDGEKLFF. CDR3 DNA sequence: TGCAGTGCTAGAGATCTGGGCGGGACAGATGGGGAAAAACTGTTTTTT. V is TRBV20-1 and J is TRBJ1-4; TRBD1 aligns across 7 bases. The V gene end was trimmed by 0 bases and the J gene end by 8 bases; junction bases not matched to a gene: 12. The CDR3 extends over 16 amino acids. The germline CDR1 and CDR2 sequences are DFQATT and SNEGSKA (reference sequence).

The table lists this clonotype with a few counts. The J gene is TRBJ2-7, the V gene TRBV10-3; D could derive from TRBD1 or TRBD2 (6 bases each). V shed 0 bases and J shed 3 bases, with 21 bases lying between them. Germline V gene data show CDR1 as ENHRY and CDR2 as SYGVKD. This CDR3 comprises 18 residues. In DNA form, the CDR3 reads TGTGCCATCAGTGAGTCTAGGGGGGCGAGTCAGGGAAACTACGAGCAGTACTTC. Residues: CAISESRGASQGNYEQYF.

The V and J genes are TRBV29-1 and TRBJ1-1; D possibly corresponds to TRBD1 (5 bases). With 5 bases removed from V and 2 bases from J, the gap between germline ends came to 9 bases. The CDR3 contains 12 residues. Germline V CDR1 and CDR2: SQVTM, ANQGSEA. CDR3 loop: CSVYDRNTEAFF. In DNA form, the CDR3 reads TGCAGCGTTTACGACAGAAACACTGAAGCTTTCTTT.